A single sample is the source of the 26 T cell receptor beta chains below, sequenced in a study of T cells after yellow fever vaccination. TCRdb passed the 5' RACE reads through MiXCR, listing each CDR3 protein once. The repertoire has tens of thousands of distinct CDR3 sequences, approximately 7% of them found once; the top ten carry about 33%. The specimen was CD8+ T cells sorted from PBMCs, collected about 5 days after the first yellow fever vaccination. These receptors were taken from a man between 18 and 35 years old who received the YFV17D yellow fever vaccine.

In this sample, this clonotype turned up a few times. The chain recombines TRBV19 with TRBJ1-5, with unresolved D. Trimming pared 6 bases from V and 7 bases from J, leaving 22 bases between. Germline lookup yields CDR1 LNHDA and CDR2 SQIVND (reference sequence). The CDR3 totals 16 residues. The CDR3 bases are TGTGCCAGTAGCCGTAACCCCGGGTTTGGTACCCAGCCCCAGCATTTT. This sequence encodes CASSRNPGFGTQPQHF.

This rearrangement joins TRBV4-1 to TRBJ2-5, with 10 positions matching TRBD1. Germline CDR1 MGHRA, CDR2 YSYEKL. Germline trimming cut 6 bases from V and 2 bases from J; bases unmatched to any gene: 27. This CDR3 contains 22 residues. The CDR3: CASRPIDTEPRDRGGRQETQYF. CDR3 in DNA: TGCGCCAGCAGACCCATTGATACTGAACCCCGGGACAGGGGCGGGCGGCAAGAGACCCAGTACTTC.

The sample holds a few counts of this clonotype. The genes are TRBV6-1 and TRBJ2-5, with D possibly TRBD2 on 8 matching bases. Trimming pared 6 bases from V and 5 bases from J, leaving 25 bases between. Germline V CDR1 and CDR2: MNHNS, SASEGT. CDR3 length equals 17 residues. Here the CDR3 reads CASSRDPRGASGETQYF. Written as DNA, the CDR3 is TGTGCCAGCAGCCGGGACCCCAGGGGGGCTAGCGGGGAGACCCAGTACTTC.

This clonotype was picked up a small number of times. The chain uses TRBV7-2 and TRBJ1-1; the D is unclear. The V and J ends lost 5 bases and 1 base respectively, with 11 bases between them. The CDR3 sequence is 14 residues long. CDR1 SGHTA and CDR2 FQGNSA come from the germline V gene. CDR3 nucleotides: TGTGCCAGCAGCCGTCTGAGGTCGAACACTGAAGCTTTCTTT. Its protein is CASSRLRSNTEAFF.

In this sample, this clonotype turned up many times. V gene TRBV2 combines with J gene TRBJ2-2; D perhaps matches TRBD1 (5 bases). V shed 6 bases and J shed 4 bases, with 12 bases lying between them. The germline V gene encodes CDR1 SNHLY and CDR2 FYNNEI. CDR3 size: 14 residues. The CDR3 sequence is CASSLTAITGELFF. CDR3 bases: TGTGCCAGCAGCTTGACAGCTATCACCGGGGAGCTGTTTTTT.

This clonotype was counted many times. V gene TRBV6-4 combines with J gene TRBJ2-3, with 14 positions matching TRBD2. This CDR3 is built from 15 residues. The germline V gene has CDR1 MRHNA and CDR2 SNTAGT. The ends lost 3 bases at V and 4 bases at J; junction bases unmatched: 0. The CDR3 nucleotides read TGTGCCAGCAGTGAGACTAGCGGGGGGGCAGATACGCAGTATTTT. This sequence encodes CASSETSGGADTQYF.

There are a few counts of this clonotype. The chain uses TRBV19 and TRBJ1-6; D call uncertain. Trimming shortened V by 2 bases and J by 4 bases, and 18 bases separated the two germline ends. The CDR3 spans 18 residues. From germline, CDR1 is LNHDA and CDR2 SQIVND (reference sequence). The CDR3 DNA follows: TGTGCCAGTAGTATAAATACAAACGGGCCAGCGTATAATTCACCCCTCCACTTT. Its protein is CASSINTNGPAYNSPLHF. The entire variable domain, with the rest obtained from reference TRBV19 and TRBJ1-6, is as follows: DGGITQSPKYLFRKEGQNVTLSCEQNLNHDAMYWYRQDPGQGLRLIYYSQIVNDFQKGDIAEGYSVSREKKESFPLTVTSAQKNPTAFYLCASSINTNGPAYNSPLHFGNGTRLTVT.

In its sample, this clonotype was seen many times. The chain couples TRBV9 to TRBJ1-5; 7 bases are a match to TRBD1. The CDR3 consists of 14 residues. Losses at the gene ends were 4 bases for V and 9 bases for J; bases not matched to a gene: 10. Germline CDR1 and CDR2: SGDLS and YYNGEE. The CDR3 protein is CASSPGGAGGPQHF. The CDR3 nucleotides are TGTGCCAGCAGCCCAGGGGGGGCTGGCGGGCCCCAGCATTTT.

In this sample, this clonotype turned up a few times. The chain has TRBV10-3 and TRBJ2-3, with D possibly matching TRBD1 (6 bases). In germline, CDR1 is ENHRY, CDR2 SYGVKD. This CDR3 region has 16 residues. Trimming cost V 0 bases and J 0 bases, with 10 bases left between them. The CDR3 reads CAISESTGPSTDTQYF. CDR3 DNA sequence: TGTGCCATCAGTGAGTCGACAGGACCCAGCACAGATACGCAGTATTTT.

The rearrangement uses TRBV7-6 and TRBJ2-3; D is uncertain. CDR1 and CDR2 from the germline V gene are SGHVS and FNYEAQ. V lost 5 bases, J lost 5 bases, and 11 bases lay in between. This CDR3 has 13 amino acids. CDR3 in amino acids: CASSPRLGDTQYF. CDR3 bases: TGTGCCAGCAGCCCCCGTCTAGGAGATACGCAGTATTTT.

This clonotype was found many times. V is TRBV28 and J is TRBJ2-7; no definite D call. Germline-derived CDR1 and CDR2 are MDHEN and SYDVKM. Between the trimmed V and J ends, which lost 10 bases and 6 bases, there was a span of 13 bases. CDR3 size: 11 residues. In DNA form, the CDR3 reads TGTGCCACCACCCTTGGTTTCGAGCAGTACGTC. Translated, it gives CATTLGFEQYV.

This chain joins TRBV6-5 and TRBJ2-3, with 10 bases matching TRBD1. V was pared by 2 bases and J by 1 base, with 12 bases of the junction left unmatched. In germline, CDR1 is MNHEY, CDR2 SVGAGI. CDR3 size: 19 residues. CDR3 loop: CASSYPTGTGVTGTDTQYF. The CDR3 DNA reads as TGTGCCAGCAGTTACCCGACCGGGACAGGGGTAACGGGCACAGATACGCAGTATTTT.

In its sample, this clonotype was seen many times. CDR3 protein: CASSFGGAEAFF. CDR3 in DNA: TGTGCCAGCAGCTTCGGGGGGGCAGAAGCTTTCTTT. The V and J genes are TRBV7-9 and TRBJ1-1; possibly TRBD1 for D (6 bases). CDR3 length equals 12 residues. Trimming stripped 3 bases from V and 8 bases from J, with 10 bases between. Germline-derived CDR1 and CDR2 are SEHNR and FQNEAQ (reference sequence).

This clonotype came up many times. This chain links TRBV15 with TRBJ2-2; D is ambiguous. Germline V gene data show CDR1 as LNHNV and CDR2 as YYDKDF (reference sequence). V lost 5 bases, J lost 0 bases, and 4 bases lay in between. There are 13 residues in the CDR3. This chain's CDR3 is CATSRTNTGELFF. The CDR3, as DNA: TGTGCCACCAGCCGGACGAACACCGGGGAGCTGTTTTTT.

The chain recombines TRBV27 with TRBJ1-2, with 10 bases aligning to TRBD1. This CDR3 has 14 residues. Germline CDR1 and CDR2: MNHEY and SMNVEV (reference sequence). J lost 8 bases, V lost 5 bases, and 8 bases had no gene match. CDR3 loop: CASSGGQGWLGYTF. CDR3 sequence (DNA): TGTGCCAGCAGTGGGGGACAGGGGTGGTTGGGCTACACCTTC.

The chain uses TRBV11-3 and TRBJ2-1; 9 bases fit TRBD2. The germline V gene encodes CDR1 SGHNT and CDR2 YENEEA. CDR3 size: 16 residues. V shed 5 bases and J 4 bases; nucleotides not matched to a gene: 9. The CDR3: CASSPAGGGAYNEQFF. Here the CDR3 DNA reads TGTGCCAGCAGCCCCGCTGGCGGGGGGGCTTACAATGAGCAGTTCTTC. Based on the CDR3 plus reference TRBV11-3 and TRBJ2-1, the full variable domain is EAGVVQSPRYKIIEKKQPVAFWCNPISGHNTLYWYLQNLGQGPELLIRYENEEAVDDSQLPKDRFSAERLKGVDSTLKIQPAELGDSAVYLCASSPAGGGAYNEQFFGPGTRLTVL.

This clonotype has ten or more counts. The CDR3 bases are TGTGCCACCAGTGATTCGGACAGACCTAACTATGGCTACACCTTC. Protein product: CATSDSDRPNYGYTF. This sequence joins TRBV24-1 and TRBJ1-2; a weak D match, TRBD1 (6 bases). V lost 2 bases, J lost 0 bases, and 9 bases lay in between. Per germline, CDR1 KGHDR and CDR2 SFDVKD. CDR3 length: 15 residues.

This clonotype came up a few times. The gene calls are TRBV5-5 and TRBJ2-7, with 7 bases lining up with TRBD2. Germline V CDR1 and CDR2: SGHKS, YYEKEE (reference sequence). Losses at the gene ends were 7 bases for V and 6 bases for J; bases not matched to a gene: 4. The CDR3 spans 11 residues. In nucleotides, the CDR3 is TGTGCCAGCGGCAGGGAGGGCGAGCAGTACGTC. This translates into CASGREGEQYV.

This clonotype was counted many times. J is TRBJ2-1 and V is TRBV6-5; TRBD1 agrees at 7 bases. Germline V gives CDR1 MNHEY, CDR2 SVGAGI. The trim removed 6 bases at V and 2 bases at J, leaving 16 bases unmatched. This CDR3 has 18 residues. The CDR3 spells CASRTPRADRAPYNEQFF. CDR3 DNA sequence: TGTGCCAGCAGAACCCCTAGAGCCGACAGGGCCCCCTACAATGAGCAGTTCTTC.

This clonotype appeared a few times. The V gene is TRBV7-2, the J gene TRBJ2-7; maybe TRBD1 (5 bases). Per germline, CDR1 SGHTA and CDR2 FQGNSA. The V gene lost 8 bases and the J gene lost 0 bases, with 8 bases spanning the gap. This CDR3 has 12 residues. The CDR3 protein is CASQGSSYEQYF. Here the CDR3 DNA reads TGTGCCAGCCAGGGAAGCTCCTACGAGCAGTACTTC.

This clonotype has more than one count but fewer than ten. The rearrangement joins TRBV27 to TRBJ1-2; D remains unclear. The CDR3 consists of 12 residues. The V gene lost 4 bases and the J gene lost 8 bases, with 11 bases spanning the gap. Germline V gene data show CDR1 as MNHEY and CDR2 as SMNVEV (reference sequence). The CDR3, as DNA: TGTGCCAGCAGTTCCCCAGGTTCGGGCTACACCTTC. Protein: CASSSPGSGYTF.

This clonotype came up a few times. The chain is built from TRBV6-5 and TRBJ2-5; D unresolved. V dropped 4 bases and J dropped 0 bases, with 9 bases sitting between them. Germline CDR1 MNHEY, CDR2 SVGAGI. This CDR3 has 14 residues. The CDR3 nucleotides are TGTGCCAGCAGTTTATTTCGGGACCAAGAGACCCAGTACTTC. Translating it yields CASSLFRDQETQYF.

J is TRBJ2-1 and V is TRBV7-9; no reliable D call. This CDR3 is 15 amino acids long. Germline V CDR1 and CDR2: SEHNR, FQNEAQ (reference sequence). The V end lost 3 bases, the J end lost 0 bases, and 9 bases lay between the germline ends. In nucleotides, the CDR3 is TGTGCCAGCAGCTTGGCGCGGCGCTCCTACAATGAGCAGTTCTTC. As protein: CASSLARRSYNEQFF.

Regarding this clonotype: A much more abundant neighbour one base away suggests this may be a read error. This sequence joins TRBV29-1 and TRBJ2-7; D is possibly TRBD2 (5 bases). The CDR3 runs to 13 residues. Germline-derived CDR1 and CDR2 are SQVTM and ANQGSEA. The CDR3 DNA is TGCAGCGTACTTACCGGGATAAACTACGACCAGTACTTC. It is translated as CSVLTGINYDQYF.

This clonotype was found a few times. The CDR3 spells CASSYSVSGKLDKTGNNEQFF. CDR3 DNA sequence: TGTGCCAGCAGTTACTCAGTTTCTGGGAAGTTGGACAAAACAGGGAACAATGAGCAGTTCTTC. The genes are TRBV6-2 or TRBV6-3 and TRBJ2-1; a weak D match, TRBD1 (6 bases). CDR3 length: 21 residues. The germline V gene encodes CDR1 MNHEY and CDR2 SVGEGT. V lost 0 bases and J 5 bases, leaving 29 bases between the germline ends.

This clonotype was seen repeatedly, ten times or more. The gene calls are TRBV21-1 and TRBJ2-3. TRBV21-1 is labeled a pseudogene. This CDR3 is built from 16 residues. CDR3 nucleotides: TGTGCCAGCAGCAGTTTGATAATCCACAACACAGATACGCAGTATTTT. Translated: CASSSLIIHNTDTQYF.